The source of this T cell receptor (beta chain) is a study of identical twins. Study-wide results and limits: Beta out-of-frame sequences displayed a weaker excess of sharing between twins. Low generation probability was overrepresented in out-of-frame alpha sequences shared by twins. Models predicted too little out-of-frame TCR alpha sharing in monozygotic twins.

Template switching added a universal primer site, and cDNA bore unique molecular identifiers. TCRdb reprocessed the 5' RACE reads with MiXCR, giving one entry per CDR3 protein. Of about 240,000 distinct CDR3 sequences in the sample, about 10% were seen once. Turning to this clonotype: Its antigen is as yet unknown.

Trimming removed 4 bases from V and 2 bases from J, with 22 bases in between. The CDR3 extends over 17 amino acids. Germline values: CDR1 SGHRS, CDR2 YFSETQ. This clonotype originated in a man over 45 in good health. Material for sequencing was memory T cells sorted from blood. This chain uses TRBV5-1 with TRBJ2-7; the D is unclear. CDR3 coding DNA: TGCGCCAGCAGCGTGGAGATAGGGCATTTTTCAGCCTACGAGCAGTACTTC. Amino acid sequence: CASSVEIGHFSAYEQYF.